One and the same sample provided the 19 T cell receptor beta chains below, sequenced in a study of blood T cells in healthy people across ages. A J-beta primer mix and a sample-barcoded 5' primer were used in a second PCR of about 7 to 12 cycles. From the 5' RACE reads, TCRdb called clonotypes with MiXCR, one entry per CDR3 protein. The sample lists 550,000 to 750,000 distinct CDR3 sequences; 20% to 25% were seen once. The material sequenced was blood. The receptor source for this set is a man in his 70s in good health.

The chain links TRBV20-1 to TRBJ2-3; 7 nucleotides align to TRBD2. Germline assignment: CDR1 DFQATT and CDR2 SNEGSKA (reference sequence). This CDR3 region has 15 residues. The junction had 8 bases not matched to a gene; V was cut back by 5 bases and J by 0 bases. CDR3 in DNA: TGCAGTGCTGTGGGGAGGGGACGAAGCACAGATACGCAGTATTTT. As protein: CSAVGRGRSTDTQYF.

The V gene is TRBV28, the J gene TRBJ2-3, with D uncertain. From germline, CDR1 is MDHEN and CDR2 SYDVKM. The V and J ends lost 4 bases and 5 bases respectively, with 7 bases between them. The CDR3 is made up of 12 amino acids. CDR3 DNA: TGTGCCAGCAGTTCCCGGAGAGATACGCAGTATTTT. Its protein product is CASSSRRDTQYF.

The table lists this clonotype with a few counts. The rearrangement links TRBV20-1 to TRBJ2-7; possibly TRBD2 for D (6 bases). Germline V gene lookup returns CDR1 DFQATT and CDR2 SNEGSKA (reference sequence). Trimming removed 0 bases at V and 3 bases at J, with 15 bases between. The CDR3 sequence is 15 residues long. CDR3 sequence: CSARDGSSGVYEQYF. The CDR3 nucleotides read TGCAGTGCTAGAGATGGGAGTAGCGGTGTCTACGAGCAGTACTTC.

The rearrangement uses TRBV20-1 and TRBJ2-7, with 11 bases fitting TRBD2. CDR3 length: 11 residues. The germline CDR1 and CDR2 sequences are DFQATT and SNEGSKA (reference sequence). The V and J ends lost 8 bases and 9 bases, in that order; junction bases with no gene match: 6. The CDR3 loop reads CSQTSGMVQYF. CDR3 coding DNA: TGCAGTCAGACTAGCGGGATGGTGCAGTACTTC.

The CDR3 reads CASSWGTSGSTDTQYF. CDR3 bases: TGCGCCAGCAGCTGGGGGACTAGCGGAAGCACAGATACGCAGTATTTT. The chain is built from TRBV5-1 and TRBJ2-3; the match to TRBD2 covers 11 bases. CDR3 length: 16 amino acids. The ends lost 3 bases at V and 0 bases at J; junction bases unmatched: 3. Germline V lookup: CDR1 SGHRS, CDR2 YFSETQ. Looking up the rest from reference TRBV5-1 and TRBJ2-3 gives the full variable domain: KAGVTQTPRYLIKTRGQQVTLSCSPISGHRSVSWYQQTPGQGLQFLFEYFSETQRNKGNFPGRFSGRQFSNSRSEMNVSTLELGDSALYLCASSWGTSGSTDTQYFGPGTRLTVL.

This clonotype has a count of ten or more. J is TRBJ2-7 and V is TRBV19; D is ambiguous. Germline CDR1 reads LNHDA; CDR2 reads SQIVND (reference sequence). The CDR3 totals 11 residues. Trimming cost V 4 bases and J 3 bases, with 4 bases left between them. This CDR3 reads CASSNVYEQYF. The DNA of the CDR3 is TGTGCCAGTAGTAACGTCTACGAGCAGTACTTC.

This clonotype was seen a single time. The gene calls are TRBV20-1 and TRBJ2-7, with 9 bases that match TRBD2. Per germline, CDR1 DFQATT and CDR2 SNEGSKA (reference sequence). This CDR3 region has 16 residues. Losses at the gene ends were 0 bases for V and 4 bases for J; bases not matched to a gene: 10. CDR3 nucleotides: TGCAGTGCTAGAGATGTGGTAGCGGGAGATTTGTACGAGCAGTACTTC. It specifies CSARDVVAGDLYEQYF.

This clonotype was observed a few times. The chain has TRBV6-5 and TRBJ2-5, with TRBD1 identical over 9 bases. The CDR3 contains 15 residues. Germline values: CDR1 MNHEY, CDR2 SVGAGI. J was trimmed by 1 base and V by 6 bases; bases with no gene match: 6. CDR3 in amino acids: CASSRGTGTQETQYF. CDR3 DNA: TGTGCCAGCAGCCGCGGGACAGGGACCCAAGAGACCCAGTACTTC.

The rearrangement links TRBV20-1 to TRBJ2-5, with 7 positions matching TRBD1. Trimming at V came to 4 bases and at J to 1 base, leaving 3 bases not matched to a gene. The CDR3 is 13 residues long. From germline, CDR1 is DFQATT and CDR2 SNEGSKA (reference sequence). The CDR3 region has the DNA TGCAGTGCTACGGGACAGTTCCAAGAGACCCAGTACTTC. Amino acid sequence: CSATGQFQETQYF.

The J gene is TRBJ1-4, the V gene TRBV12-3 or TRBV12-4; tentative D call: TRBD1 (6 bases). V gave up 3 bases and J gave up 7 bases, with 12 bases separating them. The CDR3 spans 14 residues. This CDR3 reads CASSFGQLGEKLFF. The CDR3 DNA is TGTGCCAGCAGTTTCGGACAGCTTGGTGAAAAACTGTTTTTT.

The J gene is TRBJ2-1, the V gene TRBV7-2; D gene uncertain. V lost 2 bases to trimming and J lost 5 bases, with 7 bases between them. This CDR3 has 13 amino acids. Germline CDR1 is SGHTA and CDR2 is FQGNSA. The CDR3 nucleotides read TGTGCCAGCAGCTTAAACAGCGACAATGAGCAGTTCTTC. The encoded protein is CASSLNSDNEQFF.

The sample holds a few counts of this clonotype. The junction and the germline gene differ at one end; a read error may be behind it. The chain is built from TRBV5-1 and TRBJ2-2, with 13 bases fitting TRBD2. Per the germline V gene, CDR1 is SGHRS and CDR2 is YFSETQ. This CDR3 is 17 amino acids long. In nucleotides, the CDR3 is TGTGCCAGCAGACCGGGACTAGCGGGACTTAACACCGGGGAGCTGTTTTTT. Translated: CASRPGLAGLNTGELFF. Looking up the rest from reference TRBV5-1 and TRBJ2-2 gives the full variable domain: KAGVTQTPRYLIKTRGQQVTLSCSPISGHRSVSWYQQTPGQGLQFLFEYFSETQRNKGNFPGRFSGRQFSNSRSEMNVSTLELGDSALYLCASRPGLAGLNTGELFFGEGSRLTVL.

This clonotype showed up many times. The genes are TRBV5-1 and TRBJ2-5, with 7 bases identical to TRBD1. V shed 0 bases and J 5 bases; nucleotides not matched to a gene: 7. The CDR3 runs 15 residues. CDR1 is SGHRS, CDR2 YFSETQ, per germline. The CDR3 coding sequence is TGCGCCAGCAGCTTGGCTCTTGGACAGGAGGAGACCCAGTACTTC. This encodes CASSLALGQEETQYF.

This clonotype was picked up a small number of times. The chain is built from TRBV15 and TRBJ2-5; TRBD2 aligns across 11 bases. The DNA end favors TRBJ2-1, so the J call may be wrong. The CDR3 has 16 amino acids. Germline V gene sequence: CDR1 LNHNV, CDR2 YYDKDF (reference sequence). The CDR3 DNA reads as TGTGCCACCAGCAGAGATCTGCCTAGCGGGAGGAATGAGCAGTTCTTC. Amino acids: CATSRDLPSGRNEQFF.

The chain links TRBV5-6 to TRBJ1-2; D is possibly TRBD1 (5 bases). The ends were cut back, 2 bases at V and 5 bases at J, with 7 bases in the middle. The CDR3 is made up of 12 amino acids. Per the germline V gene, CDR1 is SGHDT and CDR2 is YYEEEE. The CDR3 nucleotides read TGTGCCAGCAGCTTAGGGGAGTATGGCTACACCTTC. It codes for CASSLGEYGYTF.

The chain links TRBV4-1 to TRBJ2-5, with 7 bases identical to TRBD1. The tail of the sequence fits TRBJ2-7 better, so the J call may be wrong. Germline CDR1 MGHRA, CDR2 YSYEKL. The CDR3 has 14 residues. CDR3 in DNA: TGCGCCAGCAGCCCCTTCGGGACAGTAGGCGAGCAGTACTTC. This translates into CASSPFGTVGEQYF.

This clonotype was detected a few times. The chain carries TRBV10-3 and TRBJ2-3; D might be TRBD2 (6 bases). The V gene's germline CDR1 is ENHRY and CDR2 SYGVKD. The CDR3 sequence is 15 residues long. Trimming removed 4 bases from V and 0 bases from J, with 11 bases in between. This CDR3 is CAISGGGDSTDTQYF. CDR3 nucleotides: TGTGCCATCAGTGGCGGAGGGGATAGCACAGATACGCAGTATTTT.

This clonotype was counted only a few times. V and J are TRBV6-2 or TRBV6-3 and TRBJ1-1; weak D call: TRBD1 (6 bases). V shed 0 bases and J shed 12 bases, with 11 bases lying between them. From germline, CDR1 is MNHEY and CDR2 SVGEGT. The CDR3 sequence is 12 residues long. CDR3 region: CASSYSGATPFF. The CDR3 nucleotides read TGTGCCAGCAGTTACTCGGGGGCTACCCCTTTCTTT.

This clonotype was detected a few times. The chain has TRBV7-9 and TRBJ2-5; 10 bases are a match to TRBD1. The CDR3 runs 15 residues. V shed 5 bases and J 4 bases; nucleotides not matched to a gene: 7. Germline V lookup: CDR1 SEHNR, CDR2 FQNEAQ (reference sequence). This chain's CDR3 is CASSPGTGVLETQYF. In DNA form, the CDR3 reads TGTGCCAGCAGCCCGGGGACAGGGGTACTAGAGACCCAGTACTTC. Combining the CDR3 with reference TRBV7-9 and TRBJ2-5 gives the whole variable domain DTGVSQNPRHKITKRGQNVTFRCDPISEHNRLYWYRQTLGQGPEFLTYFQNEAQLEKSRLLSDRFSAERPKGSFSTLEIQRTEQGDSAMYLCASSPGTGVLETQYFGPGTRLLVL.